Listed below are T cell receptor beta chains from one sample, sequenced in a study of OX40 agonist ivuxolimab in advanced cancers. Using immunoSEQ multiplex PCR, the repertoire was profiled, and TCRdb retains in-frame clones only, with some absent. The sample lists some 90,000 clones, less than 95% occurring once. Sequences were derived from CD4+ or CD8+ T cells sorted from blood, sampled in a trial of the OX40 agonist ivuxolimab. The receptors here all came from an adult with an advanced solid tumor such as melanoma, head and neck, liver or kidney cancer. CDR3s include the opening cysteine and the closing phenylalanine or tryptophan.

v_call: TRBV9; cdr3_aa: CASSVLGTGGHEQYF
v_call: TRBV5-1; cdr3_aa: CASTLDRGPYEQYF
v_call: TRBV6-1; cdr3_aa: CASRGQTFDEQYF
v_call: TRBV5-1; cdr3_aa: CASSSSRDRENFSGANVLTF
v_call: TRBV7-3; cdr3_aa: CASSLDTGGDTQYF
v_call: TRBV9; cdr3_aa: CASSVAGDISGPIYF
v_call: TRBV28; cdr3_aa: CASGAWQNLYEQYF
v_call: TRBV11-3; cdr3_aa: CASSRDPGRGYTF
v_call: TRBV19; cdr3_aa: CASSISVRANGYTF
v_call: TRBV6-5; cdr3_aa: CASTNRAGRYEQYF
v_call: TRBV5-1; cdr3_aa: CASSPTLNQGEQFF
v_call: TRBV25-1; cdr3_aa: CASSEADRDDTEAFF
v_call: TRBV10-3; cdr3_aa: CAIRKIAGGINYEQYF
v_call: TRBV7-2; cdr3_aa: CASSAGTSGTTYEQYF
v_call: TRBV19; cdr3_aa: CASSIEGGTGGRQPQHF
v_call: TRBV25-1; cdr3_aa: CATTGVGTGELFF
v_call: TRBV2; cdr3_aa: CASTMDRAYTDTQYF
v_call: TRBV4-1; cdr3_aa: CASSPDRAGTDTQYF
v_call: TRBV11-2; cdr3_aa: CASSLVVASSYNEQFF
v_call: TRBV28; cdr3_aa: CASSSASVADTQYF
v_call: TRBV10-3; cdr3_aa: CAISTAAWGGDTQYF
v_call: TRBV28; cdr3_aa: CASSLRTYNEKLFF
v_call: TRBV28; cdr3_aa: CASSPPLPGQGARANVLTF
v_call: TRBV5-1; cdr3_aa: CASQAGGSVGELFF
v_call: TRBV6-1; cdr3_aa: CASAPSAGDWTEAFF
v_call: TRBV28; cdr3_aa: CASGSRQPAEYF
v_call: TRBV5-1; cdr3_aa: CASSLSSTDTQYF
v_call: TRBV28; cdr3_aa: CASSFVAGAYEQYF
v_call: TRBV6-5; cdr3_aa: CASSLSVRGSYEQYF
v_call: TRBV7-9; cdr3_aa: CASSPETTYEQYF
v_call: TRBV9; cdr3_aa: CASSVEGRGAYGYTF
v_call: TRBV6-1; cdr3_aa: CASSPGQGARNEQFF
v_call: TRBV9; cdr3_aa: CASSVEGRIETQYF
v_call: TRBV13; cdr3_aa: CASSLVAVTDTQYF
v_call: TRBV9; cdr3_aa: CASSVAPGGTDTQYF
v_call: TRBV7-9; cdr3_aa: CASSFSTGELFF
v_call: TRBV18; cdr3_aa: CASSPVLSGSGELFF
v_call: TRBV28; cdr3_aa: CASSSDTASGNTIYF
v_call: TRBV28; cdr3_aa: CASTQWSYEQYF
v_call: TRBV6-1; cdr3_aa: CASGDRVAFF
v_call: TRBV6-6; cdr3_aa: CASSSQDRAGTGELFF
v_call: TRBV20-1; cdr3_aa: CSAAGVNEQFF
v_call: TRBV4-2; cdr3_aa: CASSHGSGGNNEQFF
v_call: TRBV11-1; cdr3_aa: CASSPSGTGDNEQYF
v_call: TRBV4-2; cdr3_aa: CASSQVGGRATEAFF
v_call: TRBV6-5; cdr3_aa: CASNHPQGNYGYTF
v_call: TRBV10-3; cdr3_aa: CAISEQLTSTDTQYF
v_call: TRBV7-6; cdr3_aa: CASNPGTSGAYEQYF
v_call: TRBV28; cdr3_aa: CASRRTGITDTQYF
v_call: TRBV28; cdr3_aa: CASSLFLGGEQYF
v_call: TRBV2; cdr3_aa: CAGVGQPQETQYF
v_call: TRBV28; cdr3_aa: CASRETGRYEQYF
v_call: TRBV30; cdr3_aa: CAWSSRGNVEKLFF
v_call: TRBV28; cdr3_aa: CASSPLTENTGELFF
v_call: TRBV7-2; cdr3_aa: CASSRLSRRENTEAFF